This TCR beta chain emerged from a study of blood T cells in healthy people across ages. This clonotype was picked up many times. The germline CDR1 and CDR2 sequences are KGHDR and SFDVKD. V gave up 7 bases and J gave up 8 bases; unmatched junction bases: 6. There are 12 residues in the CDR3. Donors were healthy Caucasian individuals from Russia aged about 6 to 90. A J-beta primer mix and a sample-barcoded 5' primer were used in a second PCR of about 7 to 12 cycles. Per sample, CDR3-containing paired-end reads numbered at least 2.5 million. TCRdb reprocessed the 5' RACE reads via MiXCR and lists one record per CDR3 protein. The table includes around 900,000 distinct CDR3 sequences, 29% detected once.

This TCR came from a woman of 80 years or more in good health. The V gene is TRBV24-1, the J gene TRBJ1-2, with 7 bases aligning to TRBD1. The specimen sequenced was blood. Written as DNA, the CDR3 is TGTGCCACCAGCGCAGGACAGGCCGGCTACACCTTC. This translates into CATSAGQAGYTF.